This T cell receptor (beta chain) was profiled in a study of blood T cells in healthy people across ages. General observations from the study: Conclusively comparing naive with antigen-experienced cells was impossible with unsorted PBMCs.

Concerning this clonotype: Its antigen is as yet unknown.

The CDR3 extends over 17 amino acids. V was pared by 0 bases and J by 13 bases, with 18 bases of the junction left unmatched. The V gene's germline CDR1 is LGHNA and CDR2 YSLEER. Using a J-beta primer mix together with a sample-barcoded 5' primer, a second PCR was run for about 6 to 12 cycles. Each CDR3 protein is one row after TCRdb ran MiXCR on the 5' RACE reads. Of around 2 million distinct CDR3 sequences listed, 35% to 50% are singletons. The chain links TRBV4-3 to TRBJ2-4, with 7 bases fitting TRBD2. Sequenced sample: blood. The source is a human donor in good health. This CDR3 is CASSQDWGLGGYDEQYF. The CDR3 region has the DNA TGCGCCAGCAGCCAAGATTGGGGCCTGGGGGGGTATGATGAGCAGTACTTC.